Below, 19 T cell receptor beta chains from the same sample are listed, as sequenced in a study of cytomegalovirus exposure and HLA in healthy donors (dated 2017 in TCRdb). Library prep was done by the immunoSEQ multiplex PCR assay. The multiplex PCR relied on a mix of 60 forward primers for TCR Vbeta segments and 13 reverse primers for TCR Jbeta segments. Imported from immuneACCESS, the table was reduced by TCRdb to in-frame sequences with V and J called. These copies leave out some clones; in studies compared against another copy, an unresolved V gene accounts for under half, and the cause of the remainder is not known. The sample table holds around 210,000 clones, of which about 85% were seen once. The leading ten clones occupy roughly 0.22% of the sample. Sequenced material: PBMCs. These receptors originate from a girl aged 2 to 9 in good health and CMV-seronegative.

This rearrangement joins TRBV27 to TRBJ1-5; no clear D gene. CDR3 length: 13 amino acids. V gave up 5 bases and J gave up 2 bases, with 7 bases separating them. CDR1 and CDR2 (germline): MNHEY, SMNVEV (reference sequence). CDR3 in amino acids: CASSPIGNQPQHF. CDR3 coding DNA: TGTGCCAGCAGTCCCATTGGCAATCAGCCCCAGCATTTT.

This clone was detected once. The gene calls are TRBV15 and TRBJ1-2; 10 bases match TRBD1. Looked up from germline, CDR1 is LNHNV and CDR2 is YYDKDF (reference sequence). V lost 1 base and J lost 6; bases outside the gene matches: 5. The CDR3 is 15 amino acids. The chain's CDR3 is CATSRGDRGGNGYTF. The DNA for the CDR3 is TGTGCCACCAGCAGAGGGGACAGGGGTGGGAATGGCTACACCTTC.

The J gene is TRBJ2-3, the V gene TRBV5-5; 7 bases map to TRBD1. The junction had 5 bases not matched to a gene; V was cut back by 2 bases and J by 2 bases. Germline loops: CDR1 SGHKS, CDR2 YYEKEE (reference sequence). This CDR3 has 15 amino acids. This CDR3 reads CASSLGGQPTDTQYF. For the CDR3, the DNA is TGTGCCAGCAGCTTAGGGGGCCAGCCCACAGATACGCAGTATTTT.

The CDR3 protein is CASSWGLGPNEQFF. CDR3 nucleotides: TGTGCCAGCAGCTGGGGACTAGGTCCCAATGAGCAGTTCTTC. J is TRBJ2-1 and V is TRBV11-3, with 8 bases identical to TRBD2. J gave up 6 bases and V 4 bases, and 5 bases lay outside the gene matches. CDR1 is SGHNT, CDR2 YENEEA, per germline. The CDR3 sequence is 14 residues long.

The CDR3 protein is CAWSLGQGNSPLHF. Written as DNA, the CDR3 is TGTGCCTGGAGTCTGGGACAGGGGAATTCACCCCTCCACTTT. This rearrangement joins TRBV30 to TRBJ1-6; TRBD1 matches 10 bases. Germline V gene sequence: CDR1 GTSNPN, CDR2 SVGIG (reference sequence). This CDR3 spans 14 amino acids. The junction had 2 bases not matched to a gene; V was cut back by 2 bases and J by 7 bases.

The chain couples TRBV30 to TRBJ1-2, with D perhaps matching TRBD1 (5 bases). The CDR3 spans 16 residues. V was trimmed by 1 base and J by 0 bases, leaving 15 bases between them. The germline gives CDR1 GTSNPN, CDR2 SVGIG (reference sequence). The CDR3 here is CAWSAWARATNYGYTF. The CDR3 bases are TGTGCCTGGAGTGCGTGGGCCAGGGCCACTAACTATGGCTACACCTTC. The full variable domain, rest sourced from reference TRBV30 and TRBJ1-2, is SQTIHQWPATLVQPVGSPLSLECTVEGTSNPNLYWYRQAAGRGLQLLFYSVGIGQISSEVPQNLSASRPQDRQFILSSKKLLLSDSGFYLCAWSAWARATNYGYTFGSGTRLTVV.

This clone was recorded a few times. J is TRBJ1-2 and V is TRBV5-5; the match to TRBD1 covers 11 bases. This CDR3 comprises 19 residues. Germline values: CDR1 SGHKS, CDR2 YYEKEE (reference sequence). J gave up 3 bases and V 2 bases, and 15 bases lay outside the gene matches. CDR3 region: CASSLRGQGARYRDYGYTF. DNA of the CDR3: TGTGCCAGCAGCTTACGTGGACAGGGGGCGCGTTATAGGGACTATGGCTACACCTTC.

This chain's CDR3 is CASSQDSEGRRDGYTF. The CDR3 coding sequence is TGCGCCAGCAGCCAAGATTCGGAGGGGCGAAGAGATGGCTACACCTTC. The V and J genes are TRBV4-1 and TRBJ1-2; TRBD1 might be the D (5 bases). This CDR3 is 16 amino acids long. V lost 0 bases and J lost 6, with 17 bases in between. Per germline, CDR1 MGHRA and CDR2 YSYEKL.

This clone came up once. The chain is built from TRBV10-3 and TRBJ2-7; no definite D call. V gave up 3 bases and J gave up 3 bases, with 9 bases separating them. Germline V gives CDR1 ENHRY, CDR2 SYGVKD. The CDR3 covers 13 residues. The CDR3 bases are TGTGCCATCAGTGATGGCCTTAACTACGAGCAGTACTTC. Its translation is CAISDGLNYEQYF.

The chain employs TRBV6-4 and TRBJ2-3; 12 positions agree with TRBD2. The ends lost 4 bases at V and 5 bases at J; junction bases unmatched: 4. The CDR3 consists of 15 residues. CDR1 is MRHNA, CDR2 SNTAGT, per germline. This CDR3 is CASSATSGRGDTQYF. CDR3 DNA sequence: TGTGCCAGCAGTGCGACTAGCGGGAGAGGAGATACGCAGTATTTT.

The genes are TRBV19 and TRBJ2-6, with D possibly being TRBD2 (6 bases). The length of the CDR3 is 15 residues. Germline-derived CDR1 and CDR2 are LNHDA and SQIVND (reference sequence). The V end lost 5 bases, the J end lost 0 bases, and 8 bases lay between the germline ends. CDR3 protein: CASSSGGSGANVLTF. For the CDR3, the DNA is TGTGCCAGTAGTTCCGGGGGCTCTGGGGCCAACGTCCTGACTTTC.

Comment on this clone: An end of the junction differs from the germline gene, which may be a read error. This sample also contains other DNA sequences that code for the same CDR3. The J gene is TRBJ1-2, the V gene TRBV7-2; tentative D call: TRBD1 (6 bases). The germline V gene encodes CDR1 SGHTA and CDR2 FQGNSA. This CDR3 contains 14 residues. The CDR3 loop reads CASSLRTAYYGYTF. CDR3 nucleotides: TGCGCCAGCAGCTTGAGGACAGCCTACTATGGCTACACCTTC.

The CDR3 sequence: CASSLAVASGDNEQFF. CDR3 DNA: TGTGCCAGCAGCTTGGCCGTGGCTAGCGGAGACAATGAGCAGTTCTTC. This chain uses TRBV5-6 with TRBJ2-1; 7 bases map to TRBD2. This CDR3 contains 16 residues. CDR1 and CDR2 from the germline V gene are SGHDT and YYEEEE. V lost 0 bases, J lost 5 bases, and 8 bases stayed unmatched.

CDR3 loop: CAWTKSPTGGGKLFF. The CDR3 nucleotides are TGTGCCTGGACCAAAAGCCCAACAGGGGGCGGAAAACTGTTTTTT. The rearrangement links TRBV30 to TRBJ1-4, with 9 bases fitting TRBD1. Unmatched junction bases numbered 13, after V lost 4 bases and J lost 10 bases. This CDR3 has 15 residues. Germline V gene sequence: CDR1 GTSNPN, CDR2 SVGIG (reference sequence).

This rearrangement joins TRBV27 to TRBJ1-5, with D tentatively TRBD1 (5 bases). V lost 2 bases and J 2 bases, leaving 13 bases between the germline ends. Germline CDR1 is MNHEY and CDR2 is SMNVEV (reference sequence). CDR3 length: 16 amino acids. CDR3 protein: CASSLRGVGGNQPQHF. The CDR3 DNA follows: TGTGCCAGCAGTTTACGGGGGGTAGGGGGCAATCAGCCCCAGCATTTT.

The gene calls are TRBV5-4 and TRBJ1-5; D gene ambiguous. The CDR3 length is 13 residues. Germline V gene data show CDR1 as SGHNT and CDR2 as YYREEE (reference sequence). V lost 4 bases to trimming and J lost 5 bases, with 10 bases between them. The CDR3 loop is CASSPGSDQPQHF. CDR3 nucleotide sequence: TGTGCCAGCAGCCCAGGATCGGATCAGCCCCAGCATTTT.

This chain uses TRBV19 with TRBJ2-5, with 7 bases identical to TRBD1. V gave up 3 bases and J gave up 5 bases; unmatched junction bases: 9. From germline, CDR1 is LNHDA and CDR2 SQIVND (reference sequence). The CDR3 is 15 residues long. The CDR3 reads CASSIGKGAGETQYF. The DNA for the CDR3 is TGTGCCAGTAGTATCGGTAAGGGGGCAGGCGAGACCCAGTACTTC.

The CDR3 DNA reads as TGTGCCAGCAGCGTAGGTTCCTCTAGCACAGATACGCAGTATTTT. Translating gives CASSVGSSSTDTQYF. The chain has TRBV9 and TRBJ2-3; D remains unclear. CDR1 is SGDLS, CDR2 YYNGEE, per germline. This CDR3 spans 15 amino acids. V was pared by 0 bases and J by 0 bases, with 8 bases between. Variable domain in full (rest from reference TRBV9 and TRBJ2-3): DSGVTQTPKHLITATGQRVTLRCSPRSGDLSVYWYQQSLDQGLQFLIQYYNGEERAKGNILERFSAQQFPDLHSELNLSSLELGDSALYFCASSVGSSSTDTQYFGPGTRLTVL.

The V call is TRBV7-2, the J call TRBJ2-2; no definite D call. Trimming removed 3 bases from V and 8 bases from J, with 4 bases in between. The CDR3 is made up of 11 amino acids. Germline-derived CDR1 and CDR2 are SGHTA and FQGNSA. In nucleotides, the CDR3 is TGTGCCAGCAGCTTCGGGGGGGAGCTGTTTTTT. It specifies CASSFGGELFF.